One sample yielded the 24 T cell receptor beta chains listed below, sequenced in a study of low-dose radiotherapy and immunotherapy resistance in tumors. Alpha and beta chains were covered, as first-strand cDNA relied on TRAV- and TRBV-specific primers. With a constant-region primer and a V-primer adapter, TCRs were subjected to roughly 20 PCR cycles of amplification. In TCRdb, the reads were re-called with MiXCR into one record per CDR3 protein. Of roughly 95,000 distinct CDR3 sequences in the sample, more than 20% were seen once. Indicated time point: after trial treatment. The treatment is: LDRT plus nivolumab, ipilimumab, low-dose cyclophosphamide and aspirin (RACIN trial). Sequenced material: PBMCs, taken after low-dose radiotherapy plus immunotherapy. Receptors were obtained from a female donor with ovarian cancer.

This clonotype was detected only a few times. The chain carries TRBV24-1 and TRBJ2-7, with D possibly being TRBD2 (6 bases). This CDR3 is 15 amino acids long. CDR1 and CDR2 (germline): KGHDR, SFDVKD. Trimming pared 4 bases from V and 3 bases from J, leaving 15 bases between. The CDR3 is CATSDRRGRSYEQYF. The CDR3 coding sequence is TGTGCCACCAGTGACCGGCGGGGCAGGAGCTACGAGCAGTACTTC.

This clonotype occurred many times. The chain is built from TRBV19 and TRBJ2-2; D might be TRBD1 (5 bases). The CDR3 totals 13 residues. Trimming removed 3 bases from V and 8 bases from J, with 10 bases in between. Germline lookup yields CDR1 LNHDA and CDR2 SQIVND (reference sequence). DNA of the CDR3: TGTGCCAGTAGTATCCCAGGGCTAGGGGAGCTGTTTTTT. Residues: CASSIPGLGELFF.

The rearrangement uses TRBV2 and TRBJ2-7; tentatively, D is TRBD2 (6 bases). The CDR3 sequence is 13 residues long. CDR1 and CDR2 from the germline V gene are SNHLY and FYNNEI. With 4 bases removed from V and 3 bases from J, the gap between germline ends came to 10 bases. As DNA, the CDR3 is TGTGCCAGCAGTGCCCGACTAGACTACGAGCAGTACTTC. Its protein is CASSARLDYEQYF.

In its sample, this clonotype was seen many times. V is TRBV6-2 or TRBV6-3 and J is TRBJ2-2, with no clear D. CDR1 and CDR2 from the germline V gene are MNHEY and SVGEGT. The CDR3 has 14 amino acids. The V end was cut by 8 bases, the J end by 2 bases, with 12 bases between. This CDR3 reads CASVGGDNTGELFF. The CDR3 nucleotides read TGTGCCAGCGTTGGTGGGGATAACACCGGGGAGCTGTTTTTT.

This clonotype was seen repeatedly, ten times or more. The chain combines TRBV5-1 with TRBJ2-1; D gene ambiguous. Trimming removed 0 bases at V and 10 bases at J, with 11 bases between. The germline V gene encodes CDR1 SGHRS and CDR2 YFSETQ. The CDR3 sequence is 13 residues long. CDR3 loop: CASSLGSSLEQFF. In DNA, the CDR3 is TGCGCCAGCAGCTTGGGAAGTTCTCTAGAGCAGTTCTTC.

This clonotype occurred many times. This chain links TRBV4-3 with TRBJ2-2, with 8 bases matching TRBD2. CDR1 is LGHNA and CDR2 is YSLEER in the germline V gene. The J segment lost 3 bases and the V segment lost 4 bases, leaving 4 bases of the junction unmatched. The CDR3 runs 15 residues. The CDR3 DNA reads as TGCGCCAGCAGCCTCAGCGGGAGATACACCGGGGAGCTGTTTTTT. It codes for CASSLSGRYTGELFF.

This clonotype has ten or more counts. The rearrangement links TRBV29-1 to TRBJ2-5; TRBD1 aligns across 8 bases. Unmatched junction bases numbered 5, after V lost 7 bases and J lost 1 base. This CDR3 region has 13 residues. CDR1 and CDR2 from the germline V gene are SQVTM and ANQGSEA. CDR3 sequence reads: CSASGTGQETQYF. The CDR3, as DNA: TGCAGCGCGTCTGGGACAGGCCAAGAGACCCAGTACTTC. The variable domain in full, with the rest retrieved from reference TRBV29-1 and TRBJ2-5, is SAVISQKPSRDICQRGTSLTIQCQVDSQVTMMFWYRQQPGQSLTLIATANQGSEATYESGFVIDKFPISRPNLTFSTLTVSNMSPEDSSIYLCSASGTGQETQYFGPGTRLLVL.

With respect to this clonotype: At one boundary the junction diverges from the germline segment, which might be a read error. The rearrangement joins TRBV5-3 to TRBJ2-5, with no clear D. TRBV5-3 is noted as an ORF with a role that remains uncertain. This CDR3 is built from 13 residues. CDR3 DNA sequence: TGTGCCAGCAGCTTGGGGATCGGCGGGACCCAGTACTTC. This gives the protein CASSLGIGGTQYF.

This clonotype was counted between two and nine times. The V gene is TRBV7-2, the J gene TRBJ2-3; a possible D gene is TRBD2 (5 bases). The CDR3 covers 15 residues. Deletions cut 3 bases from V and 1 base from J, with 11 bases between. Germline V lookup: CDR1 SGHTA, CDR2 FQGNSA. This CDR3 reads CASSFPAGGTDTQYF. The CDR3 bases are TGTGCCAGCAGCTTTCCGGCGGGTGGCACAGATACGCAGTATTTT. The full variable domain, completed using reference TRBV7-2 and TRBJ2-3, is GAGVSQSPSNKVTEKGKDVELRCDPISGHTALYWYRQSLGQGLEFLIYFQGNSAPDKSGLPSDRFSAERTGGSVSTLTIQRTQQEDSAVYLCASSFPAGGTDTQYFGPGTRLTVL.

This clonotype was seen at least ten times. This rearrangement joins TRBV30 to TRBJ2-4; no definite D call. The V end lost 8 bases, the J end lost 2 bases, and 7 bases lay between the germline ends. Looked up from germline, CDR1 is GTSNPN and CDR2 is SVGIG (reference sequence). This CDR3 is built from 11 residues. The CDR3 is CALETKNIQYF. The CDR3 DNA sequence: TGTGCCCTCGAGACCAAAAACATTCAGTACTTC.

This clonotype was counted many times. The rearrangement links TRBV3-1 to TRBJ2-5; a possible D gene is TRBD2 (5 bases). Trimming shortened V by 4 bases and J by 1 base, and 10 bases separated the two germline ends. Germline V CDR1 and CDR2: LGHDT, YNNKEL (reference sequence). There are 14 residues in the CDR3. In DNA, the CDR3 is TGTGCCAGCAGCCCCGGACTCCTCCAAGAGACCCAGTACTTC. It specifies CASSPGLLQETQYF.

A note on this clonotype: A read error is the likely source, as a far larger clone sits one nucleotide away. The genes are TRBV20-1 and TRBJ2-7; TRBD2 matches at 7 bases. This CDR3 is 14 amino acids long. Germline V gene data show CDR1 as DFQATT and CDR2 as SNEGSKA (reference sequence). V was pared by 1 base and J by 7 bases, with 10 bases of the junction left unmatched. The CDR3 protein is CSARGERGYNEQYF. The CDR3, as DNA: TGCAGTGCTAGAGGTGAGCGGGGATACAATGAGCAGTACTTC.

This clonotype has ten or more counts. This sequence joins TRBV29-1 and TRBJ1-1, with D perhaps TRBD1 (5 bases). Germline V CDR1 and CDR2: SQVTM, ANQGSEA. Trimming shortened V by 0 bases and J by 4 bases, and 27 bases separated the two germline ends. This CDR3 has 19 residues. CDR3 DNA: TGCAGCGTTGAAGATGTATACTTGGAACTGGGGTCGGGGGGCACTGAAGCTTTCTTT. Encoded protein: CSVEDVYLELGSGGTEAFF.

This clonotype came up a few times. The chain is built from TRBV9 and TRBJ2-3; the D is unclear. Germline-derived CDR1 and CDR2 are SGDLS and YYNGEE. The CDR3 spans 14 residues. V gave up 4 bases and J gave up 4 bases, with 13 bases separating them. The CDR3 loop is CASSPQTRPDTQYF. CDR3 sequence (DNA): TGTGCCAGCAGCCCCCAGACCCGCCCAGATACGCAGTATTTT.

In its sample, this clonotype was seen many times. The V call is TRBV18, the J call TRBJ2-6; the D is unclear. The V and J ends lost 3 bases and 3 bases respectively, with 12 bases between them. CDR1 is KGHSH and CDR2 is LQKENI in the germline V gene. The CDR3 runs 16 residues. CDR3 protein: CASSPYRTGGANVLTF. The CDR3 DNA follows: TGTGCCAGCTCACCCTACCGGACGGGTGGGGCCAACGTCCTGACTTTC.

This clonotype was observed many times. This chain joins TRBV10-3 and TRBJ1-5; D call uncertain. The V and J ends lost 2 bases and 0 bases respectively, with 5 bases between them. This CDR3 has 14 amino acids. Germline V gene data show CDR1 as ENHRY and CDR2 as SYGVKD. CDR3: CAISEGYSNQPQHF. CDR3 nucleotides: TGTGCCATCAGTGAGGGGTATAGCAATCAGCCCCAGCATTTT.

This clonotype was counted at least ten times. The V and J genes are TRBV29-1 and TRBJ2-5, with no clear D. Germline V gene sequence: CDR1 SQVTM, CDR2 ANQGSEA. This CDR3 has 13 amino acids. The V gene lost 4 bases and the J gene lost 0 bases, with 9 bases spanning the gap. The CDR3 bases are TGCAGCGTTGCCTCGTCGAACCAAGAGACCCAGTACTTC. It is translated as CSVASSNQETQYF.

This clonotype was observed many times. This chain links TRBV4-1 with TRBJ2-2; 9 bases map to TRBD2. There are 17 residues in the CDR3. Trimming removed 0 bases from V and 2 bases from J; junction bases left unmatched: 4. Germline V gene data show CDR1 as MGHRA and CDR2 as YSYEKL. The CDR3, as DNA: TGCGCCAGCAGCCAAGATCTAGCGGGACCCAACACCGGGGAGCTGTTTTTT. This translates into CASSQDLAGPNTGELFF.

In its sample, this clonotype was seen many times. V is TRBV12-3 or TRBV12-4 and J is TRBJ1-2; D perhaps matches TRBD1 (5 bases). V was shortened by 5 bases and J by 7 bases, with 17 bases between the two germline ends. This CDR3 is built from 14 residues. The CDR3 loop is CASSLSGAAGGYTF. The CDR3 DNA sequence: TGTGCCAGCAGTCTCAGTGGGGCCGCTGGTGGCTACACCTTC.

The chain recombines TRBV5-1 with TRBJ2-1; D possibly uses TRBD1 or TRBD2 (5 bases each). Germline values: CDR1 SGHRS, CDR2 YFSETQ. The V and J ends lost 0 bases and 5 bases respectively, with 21 bases between them. This CDR3 has 18 amino acids. CDR3 coding DNA: TGCGCCAGCAGCTTGGCCGGCCGTCAGGGACGAATCAACAATGAGCAGTTCTTC. Its protein product is CASSLAGRQGRINNEQFF.

Ten or more counts support this clonotype. One end of the junction fails to match germline, which may point to a read error. The rearrangement joins TRBV7-7 to TRBJ2-3; D is unresolved. The CDR3 totals 15 residues. Germline CDR1 reads SSHAT; CDR2 reads FNYEAQ (reference sequence). CDR3 loop: CASSPGSSSTDTQYF. Here the CDR3 DNA reads TGTGCTAGCAGCCCTGGATCATCTAGCACAGATACGCAGTATTTT.

The genes are TRBV7-9 and TRBJ1-2, with D possibly matching TRBD1 (6 bases). The CDR3 loop spans 15 amino acids. CDR1 SEHNR and CDR2 FQNEAQ come from the germline V gene (reference sequence). With 5 bases removed from V and 4 bases from J, the gap between germline ends came to 17 bases. In DNA, the CDR3 is TGTGCCAGCAGCGGAAACAGGGAGCTGGTCTATGGCTACACCTTC. As protein: CASSGNRELVYGYTF.

At least ten counts were recorded for this clonotype. The V and J genes are TRBV7-9 and TRBJ2-7; 10 positions agree with TRBD2. The germline V gene has CDR1 SEHNR and CDR2 FQNEAQ (reference sequence). CDR3 size: 16 residues. With 0 bases clipped from V and 4 bases from J, the junction kept 6 bases outside the gene matches. As DNA, the CDR3 is TGTGCCAGCAGCTTAGCGGCTAGCGGGAGAACTTACGAGCAGTACTTC. This translates into CASSLAASGRTYEQYF.

This clonotype came up many times. V gene TRBV3-1 combines with J gene TRBJ2-7; 14 nucleotides agree with TRBD2. Germline V gene sequence: CDR1 LGHDT, CDR2 YNNKEL (reference sequence). Trimming at V came to 3 bases and at J to 4 bases, leaving 5 bases not matched to a gene. The CDR3 totals 16 residues. The CDR3 DNA follows: TGTGCCAGCAGCCACGGACTAGCGGGGGGAATGTACGAGCAGTACTTC. It specifies CASSHGLAGGMYEQYF.